This TCR beta chain was recovered during a study of blood T cell repertoires in COVID-19. Per germline, CDR1 SGHAT and CDR2 FQNNGV. The CDR3 is made up of 15 amino acids. V lost 0 bases to trimming and J lost 6 bases, with 12 bases between them. TCRdb's table, derived via immunoSEQ multiplex PCR, lists solely in-frame clones and lacks some. The sample lists 450,000 to 500,000 clones, approximately 85% occurring once. The source material was peripheral blood. The clonotype was recovered from a human donor in a cohort sampled during active COVID-19. This rearrangement joins TRBV11-2 to TRBJ2-1; D is undetermined. CDR3 nucleotide sequence: TGTGCCAGCAGCTTAGACCTTCCGAGCCTCAATGAGCAGTTCTTC. Encoded protein: CASSLDLPSLNEQFF.